This T cell receptor (beta chain) was sequenced in a study of Graves' ophthalmopathy and Graves' hyperthyroidism (dated by TCRdb to 2016 to 2019). For context, the study as a whole: Peripheral blood was collected at initial diagnosis, before any treatment. The study used TCR beta repertoire signatures to distinguish Graves' ophthalmopathy from Graves' hyperthyroidism and to predict progression to ophthalmopathy. In total, 120 to 150 blood samples were TCR-sequenced: fewer than 50 ophthalmopathy, some 75 hyperthyroidism and some 17 hyperthyroidism-to-ophthalmopathy patients. A discovery set of more than 90 patients (around 45 ophthalmopathy, about 59 stable hyperthyroidism) was enrolled to explore V-J signatures distinguishing ophthalmopathy from hyperthyroidism. An independent validation cohort comprised some 19 hyperthyroidism patients and around 16 patients who later progressed from hyperthyroidism to ophthalmopathy. T-cell repertoires of thyroid tissue and blood were compared in five or six hyperthyroidism patients. Following sampling, methimazole starting at 30 mg daily was administered to hyperthyroidism patients, and high-dose intravenous methylprednisolone was administered to ophthalmopathy patients.

After removal of 2 bases from V and 5 bases from J, the junction retains 19 bases not matched to a gene. The CDR3 spans 19 residues, from the cysteine through the phenylalanine. Of all the DNA, just the CDR3 is kept, 57 bases in frame from base 1. From the germline V gene, CDR1 is LGHNA and CDR2 is YNFKEQ. The study at large found these results: Most expanded thyroid clonotypes with frequency above 0.001 were also detected in blood, suggesting blood repertoires may reflect the thyroid immune response. In cross-validation, the 13-signature model distinguished ophthalmopathy from stable hyperthyroidism with approximately 88% sensitivity and around 81% specificity, and in the test set the corresponding values were approximately 80% and 68%. In validation, the model predicted ophthalmopathy progression with nearly 71% sensitivity and 72.22% specificity; 12 predicted patients were CT-confirmed with GO in a median of approximately six months. Sample size was not predetermined statistically, and investigators were not blinded to group allocation.

This clonotype has at least ten counts. It lacks a known antigen. Within one base of it there is no much larger clone, and no base qualities were kept. Ophthalmopathy patients had moderately to severely active disease, Clinical Activity Score of at least 3, NOSPECS grade of at least 4, and disease duration under 3 months. Patients with other autoimmune diseases, uncontrolled infections, pregnancy or lactation were excluded. Diagnosis was based on clinical symptoms, serum thyroxine, TRAb, thyroid ultrasound and orbital computed tomography. PBMCs were isolated from 7.5 to 10 ml of fresh peripheral blood by Ficoll-Paque density gradient centrifugation. Trizol reagent was used to extract the total RNA, and its quality was then checked on an Agilent 2100 Bioanalyzer. For repertoire sequencing, the TCR beta CDR3 regions were amplified from RNA transcripts. The first round was an RT-PCR using HTBI primers with the Qiagen OneStep RT-PCR kit, and this first round was followed by a second-round multiplex PCR, then size selection and purification. Sequencing of the libraries was carried out on an Illumina HiSeq2000 in paired-end mode with 100 bp reads. The original pipeline was this. SOAPnuke was used to process the reads, throwing out any read that had adapters, had uncalled bases, had a mean Phred below 15, or lacked an exact constant-primer or identifier match. COPE v1.2.5 was used to merge the high-quality paired reads. Each unique nucleotide sequence was treated as a clonotype, and MiTCR v1.1 was used to align the clonotypes to the IMGT TRB V, D and J references. Analysis was restricted to V-J combinations with a frequency above 0.0001, which covered 99% to 99.2% of repertoires. For each V-J combination, a TCR clonal expansion and chaos score was defined as F50 clonal expansion divided by the chaos observed in the TCRdist matrix. Welch's t-statistics and random forest were used to narrow the features down to around 13 V-J combinations, which were then fed into a naive Bayes classifier. The similarity between thyroid and blood repertoires was quantified using the Morisita-Horn index. The public reads were run again by TCRdb, first through fastp at Q25 and then through MiXCR, and only productive beta chains were kept. Under each unique CDR3 protein, matching rows form one entry showing the most common genes and DNA. TCRdb, rather than the study authors, made the V and J calls. For this sample the table gives more than 550,000 distinct CDR3 sequences, of which approximately 39% were detected only once. More than 3% of the sample is held by the ten biggest clonotypes.

Input material: peripheral blood. The receptor was isolated from an adult man with Graves' ophthalmopathy. Here the chain combines TRBV4-2 and TRBJ1-2; 8 bases in the junction line up with TRBD1. The sequence in DNA is TGTGCCAGCAGCCAATTCGCCGGGACAGGCTTATCCGCGGTATATGGCTACACCTTC. Translation gives CASSQFAGTGLSAVYGYTF.